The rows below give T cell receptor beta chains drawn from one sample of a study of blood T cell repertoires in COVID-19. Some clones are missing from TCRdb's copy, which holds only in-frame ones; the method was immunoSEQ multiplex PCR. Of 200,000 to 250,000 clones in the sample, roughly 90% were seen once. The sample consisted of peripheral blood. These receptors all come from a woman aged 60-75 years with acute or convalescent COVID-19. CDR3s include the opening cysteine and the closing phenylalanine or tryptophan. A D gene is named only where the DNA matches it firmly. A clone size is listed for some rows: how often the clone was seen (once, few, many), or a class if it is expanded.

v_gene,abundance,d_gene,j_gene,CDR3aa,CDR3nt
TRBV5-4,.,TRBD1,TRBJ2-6,CASSRKGQGTLRSGANVLTF,TGTGCCAGCAGCCGGAAGGGACAGGGCACCCTACGCTCTGGGGCCAACGTCCTGACTTTC
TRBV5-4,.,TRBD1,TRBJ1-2,CASSSPGTGQSF,TGTGCCAGCAGCTCGCCTGGGACAGGCCAGTCCTTC
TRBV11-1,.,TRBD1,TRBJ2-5,CASSLGPGTAETQYF,TGTGCCAGCAGCTTAGGACCCGGGACAGCAGAGACCCAGTACTTC
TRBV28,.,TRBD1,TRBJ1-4,CASSLTGQGTTNEKLFF,TGTGCCAGCAGTTTAACGGGACAGGGGACAACTAATGAAAAACTGTTTTTT
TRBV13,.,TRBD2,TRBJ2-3,CASSLRAGWADTQYF,TGTGCCAGCAGCTTACGAGCGGGATGGGCAGATACGCAGTATTTT
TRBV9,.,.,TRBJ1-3,CASSVGLGNTIYF,TGTGCCAGCAGCGTAGGACTGGGAAACACCATATATTTT
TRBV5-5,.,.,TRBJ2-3,CASSLDSTSTDTQYF,TGTGCCAGCAGCTTGGACAGTACGAGCACAGATACGCAGTATTTT
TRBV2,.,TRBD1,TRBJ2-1,CASSGDRSDNEQFF,TGTGCCAGCAGTGGGGACAGGTCCGACAATGAGCAGTTCTTC
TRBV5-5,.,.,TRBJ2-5,CASSLWGDRETQYF,TGTGCCAGCAGCTTGTGGGGGGACCGGGAGACCCAGTACTTC
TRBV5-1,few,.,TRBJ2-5,CASSPDTDRLGETQYF,TGCGCCAGCAGCCCAGACACCGACAGGTTAGGAGAGACCCAGTACTTC
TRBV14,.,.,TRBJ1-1,CASSQLGPAGNSRSRF,TGTGCCAGCAGCCAATTAGGGCCCGCCGGGAACAGCCGAAGCAGGTTT
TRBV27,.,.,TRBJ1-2,CASLAPGLGYTF,TGTGCCAGCCTTGCCCCAGGGCTCGGCTACACCTTC
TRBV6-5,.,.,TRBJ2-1,CASRTVGGNEQFF,TGTGCCAGCAGGACGGTGGGGGGAAATGAGCAGTTCTTC
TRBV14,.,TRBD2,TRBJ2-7,CASSRYSGKSNEQYF,TGTGCCAGCAGCAGATATAGCGGGAAGTCAAACGAGCAGTACTTC
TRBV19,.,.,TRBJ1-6,CASSIQGSDNSPLHF,TGTGCCAGTAGTATACAGGGAAGCGATAATTCACCCCTCCACTTT
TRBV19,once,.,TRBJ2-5,CASSNFPPTERETQYF,TGTGCCAGTAGCAATTTCCCCCCAACGGAGAGAGAGACCCAGTACTTC
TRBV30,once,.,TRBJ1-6,CAWRDFGNSPLHF,TGTGCCTGGAGGGACTTCGGGAATTCACCCCTCCACTTT
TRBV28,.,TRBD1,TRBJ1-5,CASRASTGGRQPQHF,TGTGCCAGCAGAGCCTCGACAGGGGGACGGCAGCCCCAGCATTTT
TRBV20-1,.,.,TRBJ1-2,CATGGYGYTF,TGCGCCACTGGGGGGTATGGCTACACCTTC
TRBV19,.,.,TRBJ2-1,CASGTGAPYNEQFF,TGTGCCAGTGGGACGGGAGCCCCCTACAATGAGCAGTTCTTC
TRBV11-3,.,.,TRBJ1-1,CASSRGGTEAFF,TGTGCCAGCAGCCGGGGGGGGACAGAAGCTTTCTTT
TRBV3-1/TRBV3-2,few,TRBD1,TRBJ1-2,CASSQERTGGYGYTF,TGTGCCAGCAGCCAAGAAAGGACAGGGGGGTATGGCTACACCTTC
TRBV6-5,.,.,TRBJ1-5,CASSWGRGSFQPQHF,TGTGCCAGCAGTTGGGGGAGGGGAAGCTTCCAGCCCCAGCATTTT
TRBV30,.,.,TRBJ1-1,CAWQGLVNRAFF,TGTGCCTGGCAGGGTTTGGTAAATAGAGCTTTCTTT
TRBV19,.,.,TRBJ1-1,CASSDRPNTEAFF,TGTGCCAGTAGTGACAGGCCTAACACTGAAGCTTTCTTT
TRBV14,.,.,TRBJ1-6,CASSQDSRPGDSPLHF,TGTGCCAGCAGCCAAGATTCGCGGCCGGGGGATTCACCCCTCCACTTT
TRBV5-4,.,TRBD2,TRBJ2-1,CASSLGASGRGNNEQFF,TGTGCCAGCAGCTTGGGGGCGAGCGGGAGAGGGAACAATGAGCAGTTCTTC